These 24 T cell receptor beta chains came from one sample sequenced in a study of a mutant IDH1 vaccine in newly diagnosed glioma. Clones were sequenced by immunoSEQ multiplex PCR, and TCRdb holds only the in-frame ones, with some missing. The sample contains 44,000 or so clones, approximately 81% of which appear only once. Indicated time point: week 35, safety follow-up. Topical imiquimod was applied with each vaccine dose, which held 300 ug of mutant IDH1 20-mer peptide. For these TCRs, the target antigens are not known. Material: PBMCs, obtained from a glioma patient whose treatment included an IDH1 peptide vaccine. All receptors derive from a middle-aged woman with glioma. Some clones in this sample may be carry-over from other donors' samples.

The genes are TRBV11-2 and TRBJ2-7; D not certain. Germline V gene lookup returns CDR1 SGHAT and CDR2 FQNNGV. This CDR3 is 14 amino acids long. V was shortened by 3 bases and J by 2 bases, with 11 bases between the two germline ends. The CDR3 sequence: CASSFSALTYEQYF. DNA of the CDR3: TGTGCCAGCAGCTTCTCCGCGTTAACCTACGAGCAGTACTTC.

This chain connects TRBV7-2 to TRBJ2-6; D is perhaps TRBD1 or TRBD2 (5 bases each). V gave up 5 bases and J gave up 0 bases, with 14 bases separating them. Per the germline V gene, CDR1 is SGHTA and CDR2 is FQGNSA. The CDR3 covers 17 residues. The CDR3 coding sequence is TGTGCCAGCAGCACCCAGGGACGGGCCTCTGGGGCCAACGTCCTGACTTTC. As protein: CASSTQGRASGANVLTF. Supplemented by reference TRBV7-2 and TRBJ2-6, the full variable domain reads GAGVSQSPSNKVTEKGKDVELRCDPISGHTALYWYRQSLGQGLEFLIYFQGNSAPDKSGLPSDRFSAERTGGSVSTLTIQRTQQEDSAVYLCASSTQGRASGANVLTFGAGSRLTVL.

The J gene is TRBJ2-7, the V gene TRBV6-6; 9 bases align to TRBD2. Germline CDR1 and CDR2: MNHNY and SVGAGI (reference sequence). The CDR3 is made up of 14 amino acids. V lost 7 bases to trimming and J lost 5 bases; unmatched junction nucleotides: 9. The CDR3 DNA follows: TGTGCCAGCAATCCCGGGACTAGCATCCACGAGCAGTACTTC. Translating it yields CASNPGTSIHEQYF.

The J gene is TRBJ1-3, the V gene TRBV5-1; D is ambiguous. Germline V gene lookup returns CDR1 SGHRS and CDR2 YFSETQ. V shed 4 bases and J shed 2 bases, with 10 bases lying between them. This CDR3 has 14 amino acids. CDR3 bases: TGCGCCAGCAGCCCAGACGGGGCTGGAAACACCATATATTTT. This sequence encodes CASSPDGAGNTIYF.

This clone was seen a handful of times. The V gene is TRBV13, the J gene TRBJ1-1; D might be TRBD1 (6 bases). V was pared by 0 bases and J by 7 bases, with 12 bases between. CDR1 PRHDT and CDR2 FYEKMQ come from the germline V gene (reference sequence). The CDR3 is 14 residues long. CDR3 protein: CASSLGLRGGEAFF. CDR3 nucleotides: TGTGCCAGCAGCTTAGGCCTAAGGGGGGGTGAAGCTTTCTTT.

The chain couples TRBV9 to TRBJ1-2; TRBD1 might be the D (5 bases). The V gene lost 4 bases and the J gene lost 0 bases, with 16 bases spanning the gap. Germline CDR1 is SGDLS and CDR2 is YYNGEE. This CDR3 spans 16 amino acids. The CDR3 spells CASSLRRQPTNYGYTF. CDR3 bases: TGTGCCAGCAGCCTGCGTCGACAGCCAACTAACTATGGCTACACCTTC.

V and J are TRBV5-5 and TRBJ2-2; D may be TRBD1 (6 bases). The CDR3 loop spans 17 amino acids. V was cut by 1 base and J by 4 bases, with 17 bases left in between. Germline lookup yields CDR1 SGHKS and CDR2 YYEKEE (reference sequence). In DNA form, the CDR3 reads TGTGCCAGCAGCTTGACCCGGGACACGCTACTCACCGGGGAGCTGTTTTTT. Amino acid sequence: CASSLTRDTLLTGELFF.

This clone was counted between two and nine times. This chain connects TRBV29-1 to TRBJ1-1, with D perhaps TRBD1 (5 bases). Trimming removed 6 bases at V and 2 bases at J, with 16 bases between. This CDR3 spans 14 amino acids. Per the germline V gene, CDR1 is SQVTM and CDR2 is ANQGSEA. The chain's CDR3 is CSVTWGGGNTEAFF. The DNA of the CDR3 is TGCAGCGTGACCTGGGGTGGGGGAAACACTGAAGCTTTCTTT.

Only one count was recorded for this clone. The chain is built from TRBV13 and TRBJ1-2; D not resolved. The CDR3 is made up of 12 amino acids. Trimming pared 1 base from V and 4 bases from J, leaving 4 bases between. Per germline, CDR1 PRHDT and CDR2 FYEKMQ (reference sequence). CDR3 loop: CASSLEGYGYTF. CDR3 nucleotides: TGTGCCAGCAGCTTAGAGGGCTATGGCTACACCTTC.

The V and J genes are TRBV10-3 and TRBJ1-1; 10 bases are a match to TRBD1. The CDR3 contains 14 residues. The germline CDR1 and CDR2 sequences are ENHRY and SYGVKD. J gave up 5 bases and V 6 bases, and 6 bases lay outside the gene matches. The CDR3 is CAIRGQGEGTEAFF. In nucleotides, the CDR3 is TGTGCCATCAGAGGACAGGGGGAAGGGACTGAAGCTTTCTTT.

This chain links TRBV5-1 with TRBJ2-5; the match to TRBD2 covers 10 bases. Germline trimming cut 6 bases from V and 5 bases from J; bases unmatched to any gene: 10. Germline V gives CDR1 SGHRS, CDR2 YFSETQ. CDR3 length equals 15 residues. CDR3 in amino acids: CASMMLAGASETQYF. The CDR3 DNA sequence: TGCGCCAGCATGATGCTAGCGGGGGCTAGTGAGACCCAGTACTTC.

This chain connects TRBV5-1 to TRBJ2-3; 15 nucleotides line up with TRBD2. The germline CDR1 and CDR2 sequences are SGHRS and YFSETQ. With V trimmed by 4 bases and J by 2 bases, 5 bases remained unmatched. The CDR3 length is 17 residues. The CDR3 DNA reads TGCGCCAGCAGCCTCGGACTAGCGGGGGGGAACACAGATACGCAGTATTTT. Its translation is CASSLGLAGGNTDTQYF.

This clone was observed once. This CDR3 reads CASSESGLAGLLEQYF. Here the CDR3 DNA reads TGTGCCAGCAGCGAATCGGGACTAGCGGGGCTCCTAGAGCAGTACTTC. The chain links TRBV7-2 to TRBJ2-7, with 13 bases matching TRBD2. The ends lost 5 bases at V and 7 bases at J; junction bases unmatched: 11. Germline lookup yields CDR1 SGHTA and CDR2 FQGNSA. CDR3 length: 16 amino acids.

The CDR3 sequence is CAILRESSGNTIYF. The CDR3 DNA reads TGTGCCATCCTGCGGGAGAGCTCTGGAAACACCATATATTTT. The chain uses TRBV10-3 and TRBJ1-3; D is unclear. The V end lost 8 bases, the J end lost 0 bases, and 11 bases lay between the germline ends. Germline CDR1 is ENHRY and CDR2 is SYGVKD. The CDR3 consists of 14 residues.

In its sample, this clone is medium-sized. The rearrangement links TRBV2 to TRBJ1-2, with D unclear. V lost 3 bases and J 8 bases, leaving 7 bases between the germline ends. Germline V gene data show CDR1 as SNHLY and CDR2 as FYNNEI. The CDR3 has 11 amino acids. CDR3 in DNA: TGTGCCAGCAGTGAGCAAGAGGGCTACACCTTC. This encodes CASSEQEGYTF. Together with reference TRBV2 and TRBJ1-2, the CDR3 gives the full variable domain: EPEVTQTPSHQVTQMGQEVILRCVPISNHLYFYWYRQILGQKVEFLVSFYNNEISEKSEIFDDQFSVERPDGSNFTLKIRSTKLEDSAMYFCASSEQEGYTFGSGTRLTVV.

The chain joins TRBV12-1 to TRBJ2-1; the DNA was not compared with TRBD2, the D call given in the table. TRBV12-1 is tagged as a pseudogene. The length of the CDR3 is 12 residues. The CDR3 DNA is TGTGCCAGCAGCGTAGATTACAATGAGCAGTTCTTC. Residues: CASSVDYNEQFF.

This chain joins TRBV5-1 and TRBJ2-2; D call uncertain. V dropped 2 bases and J dropped 5 bases, with 7 bases sitting between them. From germline, CDR1 is SGHRS and CDR2 YFSETQ. The CDR3 has 13 residues. The CDR3, as DNA: TGCGCCAGCAGCTTAACCGGAACCGGGGAGCTGTTTTTT. Translation gives CASSLTGTGELFF. The whole variable domain, remainder taken from reference TRBV5-1 and TRBJ2-2, is KAGVTQTPRYLIKTRGQQVTLSCSPISGHRSVSWYQQTPGQGLQFLFEYFSETQRNKGNFPGRFSGRQFSNSRSEMNVSTLELGDSALYLCASSLTGTGELFFGEGSRLTVL.

The chain has TRBV27 and TRBJ2-6; D possibly corresponds to TRBD1 (5 bases). Trimming pared 3 bases from V and 12 bases from J, leaving 12 bases between. This CDR3 comprises 13 residues. Germline CDR1 reads MNHEY; CDR2 reads SMNVEV (reference sequence). The CDR3 loop reads CASSFGARPVLTF. In DNA form, the CDR3 reads TGTGCCAGCAGTTTTGGGGCCCGACCCGTCCTGACTTTC. The full variable domain, its missing parts supplied by reference TRBV27 and TRBJ2-6, is EAQVTQNPRYLITVTGKKLTVTCSQNMNHEYMSWYRQDPGLGLRQIYYSMNVEVTDKGDVPEGYKVSRKEKRNFPLILESPSPNQTSLYFCASSFGARPVLTFGAGSRLTVL.

The gene calls are TRBV20-1 and TRBJ2-1; D remains unclear. V was shortened by 2 bases and J by 6 bases, with 5 bases between the two germline ends. The CDR3 has 11 residues. Germline-derived CDR1 and CDR2 are DFQATT and SNEGSKA (reference sequence). CDR3 loop: CSARTRNEQFF. The CDR3, as DNA: TGCAGTGCTAGAACCCGCAATGAGCAGTTCTTC.

The chain recombines TRBV2 with TRBJ1-4; D is unresolved. The CDR3 loop spans 12 amino acids. The germline V gene encodes CDR1 SNHLY and CDR2 FYNNEI. Trimming shortened V by 5 bases and J by 7 bases, and 8 bases separated the two germline ends. CDR3 in DNA: TGTGCCAGCAGTTCCGACGTTGAAAAACTGTTTTTT. Translated: CASSSDVEKLFF.

V usage is TRBV2 and J usage is TRBJ2-5; possibly TRBD2 for D (6 bases). Germline assignment: CDR1 SNHLY and CDR2 FYNNEI. Trimming stripped 2 bases from V and 1 base from J, with 17 bases between. The CDR3 runs 17 residues. Written as DNA, the CDR3 is TGTGCCAGCAGTGAAATTTCTCTCACTAGCAGCCAAGAGACCCAGTACTTC. The encoded protein is CASSEISLTSSQETQYF.

Within the sample, this clone is medium-sized. V and J are TRBV29-1 and TRBJ2-5, with D perhaps assigned TRBD1 or TRBD2 (6 bases each). CDR3 length: 16 residues. Germline CDR1 SQVTM, CDR2 ANQGSEA. The V and J ends lost 1 base and 3 bases respectively, with 18 bases between them. In DNA form, the CDR3 reads TGCAGCGTTGAAGGGGGGGCCGACATAAAAGAAGAGACCCAGTACTTC. Encoded protein: CSVEGGADIKEETQYF.

CDR3 nucleotides: TGTGCCACACAGGGGTCCCGAGCCGGGGAGCTGTTTTTT. Its protein is CATQGSRAGELFF. The chain has TRBV10-3 and TRBJ2-2; 7 positions agree with TRBD1. CDR3 size: 13 residues. Germline CDR1 ENHRY, CDR2 SYGVKD. The trim removed 10 bases at V and 6 bases at J, leaving 8 bases unmatched.

V usage is TRBV9 and J usage is TRBJ2-3; 8 bases fit TRBD1. Losses at the gene ends were 4 bases for V and 1 base for J; bases not matched to a gene: 5. Germline CDR1 SGDLS, CDR2 YYNGEE. This CDR3 contains 15 residues. The CDR3 sequence is CASSPGGGGTDTQYF. The CDR3 region has the DNA TGTGCCAGCAGCCCAGGGGGCGGAGGCACAGATACGCAGTATTTT.